A selection of T cell receptor beta chains follows, all from one sample in a study of cytomegalovirus exposure and HLA in healthy donors. The protocol was immunoSEQ multiplex PCR, while the TCRdb copy is restricted to in-frame clones and leaves out a portion. The table includes 85,000 to 130,000 clones, around a tenth detected once. The specimen sequenced was PBMCs. These receptors were obtained from a man aged 40-49 years in good health and CMV-seropositive. Both conserved end residues are part of each CDR3. The order of the fields is J gene, clone size, V gene, D gene, CDR3 protein, CDR3 DNA. D genes are given only for firm matches. Only part of the rows carry a size: once, few, many, or a class if the clone is expanded.

>TRBJ2-1|few|TRBV27|TRBD2
CASSFVRTSGRVHEQFF
TGTGCCAGCAGTTTCGTTCGGACTAGCGGGAGGGTCCATGAGCAGTTCTTC
>TRBJ2-3|few|TRBV27|-
CATRSVAGTDTQYF
TGTGCCACCCGATCGGTAGCGGGCACAGATACGCAGTATTTT
>TRBJ1-1|few|TRBV7-9|TRBD1
CASSLQGQGGTEAFF
TGTGCCAGCAGCTTACAGGGACAGGGGGGGACTGAAGCTTTCTTT
>TRBJ1-2|-|TRBV10-2|-
CASGEDRNYGYTF
TGCGCCAGCGGGGAAGACAGAAACTATGGCTACACCTTC
>TRBJ2-7|few|TRBV9|-
CASSVGLVGYEQYF
TGTGCCAGCAGCGTAGGACTAGTCGGCTACGAGCAGTACTTC
>TRBJ2-5|few|TRBV4-3|-
CASSQGHSQETQYF
TGCGCCAGCAGCCAAGGACATAGCCAAGAGACCCAGTACTTC
>TRBJ2-1|many|TRBV6-1|-
CASSDSEYNEQFF
TGTGCCAGCAGTGATAGCGAATACAATGAGCAGTTCTTC
>TRBJ1-3|-|TRBV12-5|-
CASGLTGHSGNTIYF
TGTGCTAGTGGCCTGACAGGACACTCTGGAAACACCATATATTTT
>TRBJ2-2|-|TRBV30|-
CAWSPPGGANTGELFF
TGTGCCTGGAGTCCCCCCGGAGGGGCCAACACCGGGGAGCTGTTTTTT
>TRBJ2-6|few|TRBV28|TRBD2
CASSSLLAGAGWANVLTF
TGTGCCAGCAGTTCACTTCTAGCGGGAGCTGGGTGGGCCAACGTCCTGACTTTC
>TRBJ2-1|-|TRBV7-2|-
CASSSQGRAWEQFF
TGTGCCAGCAGCTCCCAGGGGCGGGCTTGGGAGCAGTTCTTC
>TRBJ1-6|-|TRBV19|-
CASSITEYNSPLHF
TGTGCCAGTAGTATAACGGAGTATAATTCACCCCTCCACTTT
>TRBJ2-7|-|TRBV18|TRBD1
CASSPRTGTDEQYF
TGTGCCAGCTCCCCCAGGACAGGGACCGACGAGCAGTACTTC
>TRBJ2-5|-|TRBV15|TRBD1
CATSRARTGVGETQYF
TGTGCCACCAGCAGAGCTAGGACAGGGGTGGGGGAGACCCAGTACTTC
>TRBJ1-1|few|TRBV7-3|-
CASSMTGNTEAFF
TGTGCCAGCAGCATGACAGGGAACACTGAAGCTTTCTTT
>TRBJ2-7|-|TRBV6-5|TRBD1
CASSYSYRGRDEQYF
TGTGCCAGCAGTTACTCCTACAGGGGGCGCGACGAGCAGTACTTC
>TRBJ1-1|few|TRBV6-1|-
CASSAQENTEAFF
TGTGCCAGCAGTGCACAGGAGAACACTGAAGCTTTCTTT
>TRBJ1-1|many|TRBV4-1|-
CASSRGGITEAFF
TGCGCCAGCAGCCGAGGGGGAATCACTGAAGCTTTCTTT
>TRBJ1-5|few|TRBV6-1|TRBD1
CASSEALGTGFPQPQHF
TGTGCCAGCAGTGAAGCGCTTGGGACAGGTTTCCCTCAGCCCCAGCATTTT
>TRBJ2-7|few|TRBV9|TRBD2
CASSVLAGGSYEQYF
TGTGCCAGCAGCGTACTAGCGGGAGGGTCCTACGAGCAGTACTTC
>TRBJ2-7|few|TRBV5-6|TRBD2
CASTPGLAPLEQYF
TGTGCCAGCACCCCGGGACTAGCGCCTCTGGAGCAGTACTTC
>TRBJ2-1|-|TRBV13|-
CASSLGGASGYNEQFF
TGTGCCAGCAGCTTAGGGGGGGCTAGCGGCTACAATGAGCAGTTCTTC